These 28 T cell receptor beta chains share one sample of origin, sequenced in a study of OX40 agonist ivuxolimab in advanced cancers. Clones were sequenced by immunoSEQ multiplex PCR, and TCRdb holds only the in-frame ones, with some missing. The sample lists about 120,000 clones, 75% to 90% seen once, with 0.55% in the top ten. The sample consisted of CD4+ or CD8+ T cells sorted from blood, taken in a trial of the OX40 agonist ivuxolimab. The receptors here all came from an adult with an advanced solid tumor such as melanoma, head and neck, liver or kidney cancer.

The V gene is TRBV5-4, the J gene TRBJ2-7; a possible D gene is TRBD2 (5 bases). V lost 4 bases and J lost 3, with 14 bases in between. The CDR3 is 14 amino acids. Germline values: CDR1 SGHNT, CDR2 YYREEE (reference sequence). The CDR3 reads CASSSASRGYEQYF. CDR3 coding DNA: TGTGCCAGCAGCAGCGCTAGTCGGGGCTACGAGCAGTACTTC.

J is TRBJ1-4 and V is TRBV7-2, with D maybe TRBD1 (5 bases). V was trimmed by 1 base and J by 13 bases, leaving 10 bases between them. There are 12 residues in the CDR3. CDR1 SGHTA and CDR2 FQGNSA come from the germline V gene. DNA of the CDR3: TGTGCCAGCAGCTTAGATCCGGGACCACTGTTTTTT. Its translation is CASSLDPGPLFF.

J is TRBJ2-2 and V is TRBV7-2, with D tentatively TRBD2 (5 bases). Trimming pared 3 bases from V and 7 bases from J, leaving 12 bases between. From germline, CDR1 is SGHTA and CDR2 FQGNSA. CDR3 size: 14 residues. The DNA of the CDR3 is TGTGCCAGCAGCTTGGGAGCGATGGTCGGGGAGCTGTTTTTT. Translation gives CASSLGAMVGELFF.

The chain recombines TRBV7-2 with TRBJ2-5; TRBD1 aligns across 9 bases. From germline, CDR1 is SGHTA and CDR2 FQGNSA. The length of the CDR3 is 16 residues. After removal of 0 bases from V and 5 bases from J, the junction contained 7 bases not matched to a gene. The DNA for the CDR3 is TGTGCCAGCAGCTTAGCGGGACAGGGCATTTTCGAGACCCAGTACTTC. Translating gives CASSLAGQGIFETQYF.

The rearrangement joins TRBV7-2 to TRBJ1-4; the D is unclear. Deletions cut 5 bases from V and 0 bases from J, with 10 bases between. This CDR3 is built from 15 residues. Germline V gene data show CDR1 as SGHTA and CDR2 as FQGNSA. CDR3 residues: CASSPGPSTNEKLFF. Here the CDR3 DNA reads TGTGCCAGCAGCCCTGGGCCCTCAACTAATGAAAAACTGTTTTTT.

The CDR3 region is CASSLAMIANTGELFF. DNA for the CDR3: TGCGCCAGCAGCTTGGCTATGATCGCGAACACCGGGGAGCTGTTTTTT. The J gene is TRBJ2-2, the V gene TRBV5-1; D unclear. From germline, CDR1 is SGHRS and CDR2 YFSETQ. The length of the CDR3 is 16 residues. Trimming left V 0 bases short and J 0 bases short, with 9 bases between.

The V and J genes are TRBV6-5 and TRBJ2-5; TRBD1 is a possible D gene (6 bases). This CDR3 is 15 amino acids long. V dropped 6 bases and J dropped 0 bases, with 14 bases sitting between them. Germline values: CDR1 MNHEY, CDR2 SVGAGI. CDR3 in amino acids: CASRGQLLNQETQYF. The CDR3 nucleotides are TGTGCCAGCAGAGGACAGTTACTGAACCAAGAGACCCAGTACTTC.

The CDR3: CASSLGASSYNEQFF. The DNA for the CDR3 is TGTGCCAGCAGCTTAGGGGCTAGCTCCTACAATGAGCAGTTCTTC. The chain couples TRBV11-2 to TRBJ2-1; D uncertain. V gave up 1 base and J gave up 0 bases, with 7 bases separating them. This CDR3 is 15 amino acids long. The germline V gene has CDR1 SGHAT and CDR2 FQNNGV.

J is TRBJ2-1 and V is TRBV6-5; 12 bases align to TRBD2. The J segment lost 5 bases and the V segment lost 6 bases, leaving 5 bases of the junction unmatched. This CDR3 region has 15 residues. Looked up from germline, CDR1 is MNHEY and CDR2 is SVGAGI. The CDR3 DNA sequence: TGTGCCAGCAGGCGTCGACTAGCGGGGGACAATGAGCAGTTCTTC. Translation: CASRRRLAGDNEQFF.

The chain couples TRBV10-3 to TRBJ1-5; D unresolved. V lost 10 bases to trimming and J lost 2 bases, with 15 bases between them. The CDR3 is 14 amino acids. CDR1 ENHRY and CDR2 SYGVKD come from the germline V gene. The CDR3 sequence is CATASGSGNQPQHF. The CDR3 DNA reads TGTGCCACCGCAAGTGGGTCCGGCAATCAGCCCCAGCATTTT.

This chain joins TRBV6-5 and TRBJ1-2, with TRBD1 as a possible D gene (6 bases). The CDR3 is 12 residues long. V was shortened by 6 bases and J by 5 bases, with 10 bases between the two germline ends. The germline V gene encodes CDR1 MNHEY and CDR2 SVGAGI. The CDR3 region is CASRDSVYGYTF. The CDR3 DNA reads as TGTGCCAGCAGGGACAGCGTTTATGGCTACACCTTC.

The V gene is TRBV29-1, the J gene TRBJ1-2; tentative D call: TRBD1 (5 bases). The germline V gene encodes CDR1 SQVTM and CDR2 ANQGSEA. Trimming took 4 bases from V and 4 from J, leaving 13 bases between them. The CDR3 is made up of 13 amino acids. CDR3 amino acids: CSVVVRGSYGYTF. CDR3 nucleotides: TGCAGCGTTGTAGTGAGGGGATCCTATGGCTACACCTTC.

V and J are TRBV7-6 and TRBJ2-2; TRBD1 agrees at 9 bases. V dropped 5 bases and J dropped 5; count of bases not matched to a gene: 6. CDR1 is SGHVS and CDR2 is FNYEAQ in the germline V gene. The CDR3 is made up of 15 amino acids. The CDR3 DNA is TGTGCCAGCAGCGTGGGACAGGGCATTACCGGGGAGCTGTTTTTT. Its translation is CASSVGQGITGELFF.

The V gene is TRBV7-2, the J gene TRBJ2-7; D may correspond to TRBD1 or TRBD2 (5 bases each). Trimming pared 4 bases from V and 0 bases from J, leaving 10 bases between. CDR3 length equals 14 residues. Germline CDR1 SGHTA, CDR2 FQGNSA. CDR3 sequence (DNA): TGTGCCAGCAGCTGGGACCGGAGCTCCTACGAGCAGTACTTC. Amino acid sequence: CASSWDRSSYEQYF.

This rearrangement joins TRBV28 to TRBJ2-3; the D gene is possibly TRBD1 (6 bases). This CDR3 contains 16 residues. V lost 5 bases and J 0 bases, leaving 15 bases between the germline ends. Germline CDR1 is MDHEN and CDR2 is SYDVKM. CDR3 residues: CASSTSGAVSTDTQYF. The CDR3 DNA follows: TGTGCCAGCAGTACTTCAGGGGCGGTCAGCACAGATACGCAGTATTTT. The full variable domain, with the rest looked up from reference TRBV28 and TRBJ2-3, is DVKVTQSSRYLVKRTGEKVFLECVQDMDHENMFWYRQDPGLGLRLIYFSYDVKMKEKGDIPEGYSVSREKKERFSLILESASTNQTSMYLCASSTSGAVSTDTQYFGPGTRLTVL.

CDR3 DNA: TGTGCCAGCAGTTTAGCTAGCGGGGGGTTCGGTGAGCAGTTCTTC. It specifies CASSLASGGFGEQFF. The rearrangement joins TRBV28 to TRBJ2-1, with 11 nucleotides matching TRBD2. The J segment lost 9 bases and the V segment lost 2 bases, leaving 6 bases of the junction unmatched. CDR3 length: 15 amino acids. The germline V gene has CDR1 MDHEN and CDR2 SYDVKM. Combining the CDR3 with reference TRBV28 and TRBJ2-1 gives the whole variable domain DVKVTQSSRYLVKRTGEKVFLECVQDMDHENMFWYRQDPGLGLRLIYFSYDVKMKEKGDIPEGYSVSREKKERFSLILESASTNQTSMYLCASSLASGGFGEQFFGPGTRLTVL.

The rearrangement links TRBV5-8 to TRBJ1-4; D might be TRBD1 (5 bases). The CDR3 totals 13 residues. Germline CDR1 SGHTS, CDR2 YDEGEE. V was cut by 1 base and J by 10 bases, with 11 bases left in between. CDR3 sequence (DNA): TGTGCCAGCAGCTTGATGGCGAGGGGAAAACTGTTTTTT. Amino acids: CASSLMARGKLFF. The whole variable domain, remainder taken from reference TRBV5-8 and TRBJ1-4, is EAGVTQSPTHLIKTRGQQATLRCSPISGHTSVYWYQQALGLGLQFLLWYDEGEERNRGNFPPRFSGRQFPNYSSELNVNALELEDSALYLCASSLMARGKLFFGSGTQLSVL.

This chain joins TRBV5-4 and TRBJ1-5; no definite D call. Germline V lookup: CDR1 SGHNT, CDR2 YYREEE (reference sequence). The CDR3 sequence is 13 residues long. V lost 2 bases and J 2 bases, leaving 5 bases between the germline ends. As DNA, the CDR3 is TGTGCCAGCAGCTTTGGTGGCAATCAGCCCCAGCATTTT. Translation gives CASSFGGNQPQHF.

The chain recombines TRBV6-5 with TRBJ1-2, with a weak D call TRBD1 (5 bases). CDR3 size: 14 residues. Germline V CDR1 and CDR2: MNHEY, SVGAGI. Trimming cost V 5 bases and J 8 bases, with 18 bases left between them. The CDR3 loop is CASSPDPGSVGYTF. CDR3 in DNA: TGTGCCAGCAGTCCAGACCCAGGGTCCGTAGGCTACACCTTC.

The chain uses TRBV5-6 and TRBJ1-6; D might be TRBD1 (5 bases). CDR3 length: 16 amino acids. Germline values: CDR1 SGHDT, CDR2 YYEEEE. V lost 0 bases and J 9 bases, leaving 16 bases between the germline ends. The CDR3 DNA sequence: TGTGCCAGCAGCTTGGCCGGGGCCAGCAACGGTTCACCCCTCCACTTT. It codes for CASSLAGASNGSPLHF.

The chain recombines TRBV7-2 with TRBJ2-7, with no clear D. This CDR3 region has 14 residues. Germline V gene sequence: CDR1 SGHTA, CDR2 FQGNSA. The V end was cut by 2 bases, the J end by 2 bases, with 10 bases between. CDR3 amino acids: CASSLYGSTYEQYF. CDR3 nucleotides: TGTGCCAGCAGCTTATACGGTTCTACCTACGAGCAGTACTTC.

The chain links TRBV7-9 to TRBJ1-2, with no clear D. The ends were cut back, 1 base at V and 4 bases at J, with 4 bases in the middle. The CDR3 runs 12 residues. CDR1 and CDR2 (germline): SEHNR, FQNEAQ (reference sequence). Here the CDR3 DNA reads TGTGCCAGCAGCTTAGAACTCTATGGCTACACCTTC. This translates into CASSLELYGYTF.

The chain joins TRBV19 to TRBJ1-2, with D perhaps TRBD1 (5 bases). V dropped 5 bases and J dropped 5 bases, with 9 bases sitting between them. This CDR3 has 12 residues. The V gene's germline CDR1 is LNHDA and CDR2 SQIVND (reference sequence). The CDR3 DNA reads TGTGCCAGTAGTGAAGGGGATTATGGCTACACCTTC. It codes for CASSEGDYGYTF.

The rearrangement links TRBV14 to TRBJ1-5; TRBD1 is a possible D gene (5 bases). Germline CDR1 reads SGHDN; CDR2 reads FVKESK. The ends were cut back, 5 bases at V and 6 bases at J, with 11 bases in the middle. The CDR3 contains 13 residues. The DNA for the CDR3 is TGTGCCAGCAGCTCCCAGGGAATTCAGCCCCAGCATTTT. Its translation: CASSSQGIQPQHF.

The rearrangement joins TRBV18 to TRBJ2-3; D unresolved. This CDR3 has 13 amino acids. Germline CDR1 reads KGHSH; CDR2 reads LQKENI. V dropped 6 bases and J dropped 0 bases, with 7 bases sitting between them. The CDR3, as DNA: TGTGCCAGCTCGCCGACCAGCACAGATACGCAGTATTTT. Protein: CASSPTSTDTQYF.

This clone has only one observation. CDR3 in DNA: TGTGCCTGGAGGGACAGGCCCCCTCTCAGGGGGCAGTACTTC. The encoded protein is CAWRDRPPLRGQYF. The chain couples TRBV30 to TRBJ2-7; 7 nucleotides match TRBD1. The CDR3 has 14 residues. The V segment lost 3 bases and the J segment 9 bases; nucleotides outside the gene matches: 14. Germline V gene data show CDR1 as GTSNPN and CDR2 as SVGIG (reference sequence). Combining the CDR3 with reference TRBV30 and TRBJ2-7 gives the whole variable domain SQTIHQWPATLVQPVGSPLSLECTVEGTSNPNLYWYRQAAGRGLQLLFYSVGIGQISSEVPQNLSASRPQDRQFILSSKKLLLSDSGFYLCAWRDRPPLRGQYFGPGTRLTVT.

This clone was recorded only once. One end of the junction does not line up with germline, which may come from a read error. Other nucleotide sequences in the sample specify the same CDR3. CDR3 nucleotides: TGTGCCTGGAGTGTACTTGGGGAGAGCACGGATACGCAGTATTTT. Translating gives CAWSVLGESTDTQYF. The V call is TRBV30, the J call TRBJ2-3; D may be TRBD2 (5 bases). CDR1 and CDR2 from the germline V gene are GTSNPN and SVGIG (reference sequence). This CDR3 spans 15 amino acids.

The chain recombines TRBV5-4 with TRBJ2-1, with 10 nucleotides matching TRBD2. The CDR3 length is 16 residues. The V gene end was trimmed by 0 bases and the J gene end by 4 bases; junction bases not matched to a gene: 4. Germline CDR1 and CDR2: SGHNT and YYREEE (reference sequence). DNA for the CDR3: TGTGCCAGCAGCTTGGGTGGTAGCGGGGGGTACAATGAGCAGTTCTTC. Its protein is CASSLGGSGGYNEQFF.